This T cell receptor beta chain was captured in a study of T cells in Graves' hyperthyroidism and ophthalmopathy. Diagnostic decisions used clinical symptoms, serum thyroxine and TRAb, thyroid ultrasound and orbital computed tomography. General study results and limits: Most expanded thyroid clonotypes above 0.001 also appeared in blood.

A note on this clonotype: The antigen remains undetermined. The junction departs from the called germline gene at one end, perhaps through a read error.

Amplification yielded TCR beta CDR3 regions, with RNA transcripts as the source. A first-round RT-PCR of the TCR CDR3 used the HTBI primer set. TCRdb analysed the multiplex PCR reads with MiXCR anew, one entry per CDR3 protein. The repertoire holds about 620,000 distinct CDR3 sequences, with about a sixth as singletons. The source of this sequence is a woman under 40 with Graves' hyperthyroidism. What was sequenced was blood.

The CDR3 loop reads CASSIDLMGQSQGTQYF. The CDR3, as DNA: TGTGCCAGTAGTATAGATCTTATGGGACAGTCACAAGGGACCCAGTACTTC. The genes are TRBV19 and TRBJ2-5; TRBD1 matches at 7 bases. CDR3 size: 17 residues. In germline, CDR1 is LNHDA, CDR2 SQIVND (reference sequence).